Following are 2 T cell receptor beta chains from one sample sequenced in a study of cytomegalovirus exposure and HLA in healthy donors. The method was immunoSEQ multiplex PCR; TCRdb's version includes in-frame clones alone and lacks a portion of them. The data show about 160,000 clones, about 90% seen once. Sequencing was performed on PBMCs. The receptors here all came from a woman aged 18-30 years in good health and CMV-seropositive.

The CDR3 region has the DNA TGTGCCAGCGAACCGGGACAGGAAAATTACAATGAGCAGTTCTTC. Amino acids: CASEPGQENYNEQFF. The chain couples TRBV18 to TRBJ2-1, with 8 bases identical to TRBD1. Germline V gene data show CDR1 as KGHSH and CDR2 as LQKENI. After removal of 8 bases from V and 4 bases from J, the junction contained 10 bases not matched to a gene. There are 15 residues in the CDR3.

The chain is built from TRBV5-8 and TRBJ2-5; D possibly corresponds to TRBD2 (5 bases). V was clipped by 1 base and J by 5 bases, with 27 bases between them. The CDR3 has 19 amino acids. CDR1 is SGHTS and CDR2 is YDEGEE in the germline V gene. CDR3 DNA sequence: TGTGCCAGCAGCTTGTCTTTCGGGGTGTTTGGTGGTGGCGCGGAGACCCAGTACTTC. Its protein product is CASSLSFGVFGGGAETQYF.